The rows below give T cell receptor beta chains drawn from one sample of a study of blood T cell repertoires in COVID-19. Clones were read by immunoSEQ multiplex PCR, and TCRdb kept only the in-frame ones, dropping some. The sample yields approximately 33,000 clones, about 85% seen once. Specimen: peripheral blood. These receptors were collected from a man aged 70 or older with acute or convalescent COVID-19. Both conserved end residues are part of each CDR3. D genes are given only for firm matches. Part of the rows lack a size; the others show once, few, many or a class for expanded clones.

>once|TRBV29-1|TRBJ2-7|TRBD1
CSVRTGSRNEYEQYF
TGCAGCGTCCGGACAGGGTCAAGGAATGAGTACGAGCAGTACTTC
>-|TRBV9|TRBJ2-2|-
CASSVAGAQNTGELFF
TGTGCCAGCAGCGTAGCTGGGGCTCAGAACACCGGGGAGCTGTTTTTT
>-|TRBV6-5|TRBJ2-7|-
CASSYRDKSYEQYF
TGTGCCAGCAGTTACCGAGACAAATCCTACGAGCAGTACTTC
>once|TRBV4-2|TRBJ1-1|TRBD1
CASSRPGQSNPEAFF
TGTGCCAGCAGCCGACCGGGACAGAGTAATCCTGAAGCTTTCTTT
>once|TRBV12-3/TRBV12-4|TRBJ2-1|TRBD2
CASSRGLAKQFF
TGTGCCAGCAGCCGGGGACTAGCCAAACAGTTCTTC
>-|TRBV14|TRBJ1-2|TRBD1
CASSLRQGADYGYTF
TGTGCCAGCAGCCTAAGACAGGGGGCGGACTATGGCTACACCTTC
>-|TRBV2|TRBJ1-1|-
CASRQDGAEAFF
TGTGCCAGCAGGCAGGACGGGGCTGAAGCTTTCTTT
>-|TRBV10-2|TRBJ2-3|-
CASSEYDFSTDTQYF
TGCGCCAGCAGTGAGTACGACTTTAGCACAGATACGCAGTATTTT
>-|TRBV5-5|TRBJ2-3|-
CASSPVGATDTQYF
TGTGCCAGCAGCCCCGTAGGGGCCACAGATACGCAGTATTTT
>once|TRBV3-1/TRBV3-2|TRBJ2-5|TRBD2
CASSPAGDHQETQYF
TGTGCCAGCAGCCCAGCGGGGGATCACCAAGAGACCCAGTACTTC
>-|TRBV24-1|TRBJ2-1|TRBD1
CATSDKTGGGEQFF
TGTGCCACCAGTGACAAGACAGGGGGAGGTGAGCAGTTCTTC
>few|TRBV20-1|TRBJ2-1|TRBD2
CSASSAGERSEQFF
TGCAGTGCTAGTAGTGCGGGAGAACGCAGTGAGCAGTTCTTC
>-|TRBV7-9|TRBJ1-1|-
CASSFQGYEAFF
TGTGCCAGCAGCTTCCAGGGGTATGAAGCTTTCTTT
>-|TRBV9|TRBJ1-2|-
CASSVAGPNYGYTF
TGTGCCAGCAGCGTAGCGGGTCCAAACTATGGCTACACCTTC
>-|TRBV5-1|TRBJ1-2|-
CASSLGGLVNYGYTF
TGCGCCAGCAGCTTGGGAGGGCTGGTAAACTATGGCTACACCTTC
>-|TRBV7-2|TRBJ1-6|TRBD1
CASFLRDRGISYNSPLHF
TGTGCCAGCTTCCTCCGGGACAGGGGAATCTCCTATAATTCACCCCTCCACTTT
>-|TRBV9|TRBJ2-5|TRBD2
CASSVDSGMGETQYF
TGTGCCAGCAGCGTAGATAGCGGGATGGGAGAGACCCAGTACTTC
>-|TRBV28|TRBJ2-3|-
CASSLGGLPSTDTQYF
TGTGCCAGCAGTTTAGGGGGCCTCCCTAGCACAGATACGCAGTATTTT
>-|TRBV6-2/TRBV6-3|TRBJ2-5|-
CASSNHRRGETQYF
TGTGCCAGCAGCAATCATAGGAGAGGGGAGACCCAGTACTTC
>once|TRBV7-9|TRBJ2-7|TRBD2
CASTVSGGAGLNEQYF
TGTGCCAGCACGGTTTCCGGGGGGGCGGGACTCAACGAGCAGTACTTC
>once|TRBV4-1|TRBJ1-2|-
CASSQVIQGPLGYGYTF
TGCGCCAGCAGCCAAGTTATACAGGGTCCATTGGGGTATGGCTACACCTTC
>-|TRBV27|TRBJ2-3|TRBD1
CASSPGTGGPLADTQYF
TGTGCCAGCAGTCCCGGGACAGGGGGCCCACTCGCAGATACGCAGTATTTT
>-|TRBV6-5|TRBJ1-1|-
CATRKKQNTEAFF
TGTGCCACCCGAAAGAAGCAGAACACTGAAGCTTTCTTT
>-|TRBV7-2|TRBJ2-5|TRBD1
CASSLDRGETQYF
TGTGCCAGCAGCTTAGACAGGGGAGAGACCCAGTACTTC
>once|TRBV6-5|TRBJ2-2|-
CASSYGGATGELFF
TGTGCCAGCAGTTACGGGGGGGCCACCGGGGAGCTGTTTTTT
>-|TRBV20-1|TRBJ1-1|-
CSAGGQTEAFF
TGCAGTGCCGGGGGGCAGACTGAAGCTTTCTTT
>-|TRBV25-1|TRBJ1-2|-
CASMGHGGGYTF
TGTGCCAGCATGGGGCACGGTGGAGGCTACACCTTC
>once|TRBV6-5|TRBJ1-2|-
CASSYSKADGYTF
TGTGCCAGCAGTTACTCGAAGGCGGATGGCTACACCTTC
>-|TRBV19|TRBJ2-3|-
CASSSLTELTDTQYF
TGTGCCAGTAGTAGTCTAACAGAACTCACAGATACGCAGTATTTT
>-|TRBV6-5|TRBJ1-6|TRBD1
CASSYSSGTENSPLHF
TGTGCCAGCAGTTACTCCTCCGGGACAGAAAATTCACCCCTCCACTTT